These 18 T cell receptor beta chains share one sample of origin, sequenced in a study of tumor-infiltrating lymphocytes in primary liver carcinoma. A primer matching the constant region was used to make TCR beta cDNA from approximately 520 ng of total RNA. Libraries for TCR beta were built through three nested multiplex PCR rounds, which together made up a slightly modified ARM-PCR procedure. For around 9 cycles apiece, the opening two PCR rounds ran with TRBV1-TRBV30 forward primers and a C-beta reverse primer. Each CDR3 protein gets one entry after TCRdb re-called the multiplex PCR reads with MiXCR. The table records over 95,000 distinct CDR3 sequences, approximately 71% of them present only once. From unsorted bulk tissue weighing about 18-30 mg, DNA and RNA were co-extracted. The sample was liver tumor tissue from sampling region 5. The sample's subset: tumor region T5, tumor centre. All receptors derive from an older woman with primary liver carcinoma and hepatitis B virus infection.

Details on this clonotype: A much larger clone differs from this one at a single base, so this may be a read error. The rearrangement links TRBV5-1 to TRBJ1-5; 8 nucleotides line up with TRBD1. CDR1 is SGHRS and CDR2 is YFSETQ in the germline V gene. The CDR3 is 14 amino acids. CDR3 loop: CASSPGQGNQPRHF. CDR3 coding DNA: TGCGCCAGCAGCCCCGGACAGGGCAATCAGCCCCGGCATTTT.

At least ten counts were recorded for this clonotype. The rearrangement links TRBV28 to TRBJ2-1, with 10 positions matching TRBD1. With 5 bases clipped from V and 7 bases from J, the junction kept 14 bases outside the gene matches. The germline V gene has CDR1 MDHEN and CDR2 SYDVKM. The CDR3 covers 17 residues. CDR3 protein: CASSDPLNVGQGNEQFF. CDR3 bases: TGTGCCAGCAGTGATCCCTTGAACGTGGGACAGGGGAATGAGCAGTTCTTC.

Worth noting for this clonotype: The final CDR3 position lacks the conserved phenylalanine or tryptophan, pointing to a likely read error. Because the CDR3's place on the DNA is in doubt, the DNA is left out and the CDR3 is given as listed by TCRdb. The chain is built from TRBV6-5 and TRBJ1-2. The CDR3 spans 12 amino acids, including both terminal residues. Germline CDR1 MNHEY, CDR2 SVGAGI. Here the CDR3 reads CACSIGSGLYLS.

Note on this clonotype: At one end, the junction sequence differs from germline, possibly due to a read error. The chain has TRBV6-5 and TRBJ2-7; 7 bases are shared with TRBD1. The CDR3 has 13 amino acids. Germline V gene sequence: CDR1 MNHEY, CDR2 SVGAGI. The CDR3 nucleotides are TGTGTCAGCAGAACAGGGGTCGCATACGAGCAGTACTTC. It is translated as CVSRTGVAYEQYF.

The V call is TRBV29-1, the J call TRBJ2-3, with D tentatively TRBD2 (8 bases). Trimming removed 5 bases at V and 2 bases at J, with 14 bases between. Germline values: CDR1 SQVTM, CDR2 ANQGSEA. CDR3 size: 14 residues. CDR3 sequence (DNA): TGCAGCGTTAACAGGGGACTAGACACAGATACGCAGTATTTT. It yields the protein CSVNRGLDTDTQYF.

This clonotype has just one count. A much bigger clone sits one base away, suggesting this may be a read error. This chain uses TRBV6-1 with TRBJ2-1; perhaps TRBD1 as D (6 bases). V shed 3 bases and J shed 2 bases, with 14 bases lying between them. The germline CDR1 and CDR2 sequences are MNHNS and SASEGT. This CDR3 is built from 16 residues. The CDR3 DNA reads as TGTGCCAGCAGTGATGCGTACAGGGATACCTACAATGAGCAGTTCTTC. This encodes CASSDAYRDTYNEQFF.

On this clonotype: At one end the junction does not follow the germline gene, possibly because of a read error. This chain joins TRBV11-2 and TRBJ2-2; possible D gene TRBD1, 6 bases. The CDR3 is 14 residues long. Germline V gene lookup returns CDR1 SGHAT and CDR2 FQNNGV. The CDR3, as DNA: TGTGCCAGTAGCTTAGAAAGGGGGTCCGAGGAGCTGTTTTTT. It specifies CASSLERGSEELFF.

V usage is TRBV18 and J usage is TRBJ1-2; D unresolved. The ends were cut back, 2 bases at V and 3 bases at J, with 22 bases in the middle. The CDR3 has 18 amino acids. Per the germline V gene, CDR1 is KGHSH and CDR2 is LQKENI. CDR3 sequence (DNA): TGTGCCAGCTCACCATCGGGAGTGGGCCCCCTATCTGACTATGGCTACACCTTC. Protein product: CASSPSGVGPLSDYGYTF.

With respect to this clonotype: The CDR3 does not end in the conserved phenylalanine or tryptophan, so this is likely a read error. This chain uses TRBV30 with TRBJ1-2; tentative D call: TRBD1 (6 bases). CDR3 length: 16 amino acids. Germline lookup yields CDR1 GTSNPN and CDR2 SVGIG (reference sequence). V lost 0 bases, J lost 4 bases, and 18 bases lay in between. The CDR3 DNA sequence: TGTGCCTGGAGTGTTTCACAGGGAGTCTGCATCTATGGCTACACCTGC. This gives the protein CAWSVSQGVCIYGYTC.

Details on this clonotype: One junction end disagrees with the germline gene, perhaps due to a read error. The rearrangement joins TRBV30 to TRBJ2-1; tentative D call: TRBD1 (5 bases). The CDR3 sequence is 18 residues long. CDR1 is GTSNPN and CDR2 is SVGIG in the germline V gene (reference sequence). The CDR3 spells CAWSGIRQGSFPYNVQFF. The CDR3 DNA reads TGTGCCTGGAGTGGAATTCGTCAGGGTTCGTTCCCCTACAATGTGCAGTTCTTC.

This clonotype occurred many times. V usage is TRBV28 and J usage is TRBJ2-1; D uncertain. The CDR3 consists of 11 residues. The germline V gene encodes CDR1 MDHEN and CDR2 SYDVKM. V lost 5 bases, J lost 3 bases, and 2 bases lay in between. The CDR3 is CASSHYNEQFF. In nucleotides, the CDR3 is TGTGCCAGCAGTCACTACAATGAGCAGTTCTTC.

Details on this clonotype: Given the absence of the conserved phenylalanine or tryptophan at the CDR3 end, a read error is likely. The chain uses TRBV11-2 and TRBJ2-7; 7 bases align to TRBD1. Trimming took 5 bases from V and 3 from J; bases not matched to a gene: 10. Germline CDR1 SGHAT, CDR2 FQNNGV. The CDR3 totals 15 residues. CDR3 loop: CASSHGKGGNYEQYL. The CDR3 DNA follows: TGTGCCAGCAGCCACGGGAAAGGGGGCAACTACGAGCAGTACCTC.

Concerning this clonotype: Because the CDR3 is missing its conserved closing phenylalanine or tryptophan, this is likely a read error. The J gene is TRBJ2-1, the V gene TRBV11-2; TRBD2 aligns across 10 bases. In germline, CDR1 is SGHAT, CDR2 FQNNGV. The CDR3 is 13 residues long. The CDR3 here is CVSRWTSGGEQFL. The CDR3 DNA sequence: TGTGTCAGCAGATGGACTAGCGGTGGTGAGCAGTTCCTC.

A word on this clonotype: A much larger clone lies a single base off, so this may be a read error. The chain uses TRBV5-6 and TRBJ2-1; possibly TRBD2 for D (5 bases). Germline V gene data show CDR1 as SGHDT and CDR2 as YYEEEE. V gave up 7 bases and J gave up 10 bases, with 18 bases separating them. The CDR3 has 13 residues. As DNA, the CDR3 is TGTGCCAGCGGACCATTGGACTCCCAGGAGCAGTTCTTC. This sequence encodes CASGPLDSQEQFF.

This clonotype showed up just a few times. The chain uses TRBV5-4 and TRBJ2-2; 7 bases are a match to TRBD1. Losses at the gene ends were 4 bases for V and 3 bases for J; bases not matched to a gene: 12. CDR1 and CDR2 from the germline V gene are SGHNT and YYREEE (reference sequence). The CDR3 extends over 17 amino acids. DNA for the CDR3: TGTGCCAGCAGCCAAAAACAGGGGTTAAACTACACCGGGGAGCTGTTTTTT. Translating it yields CASSQKQGLNYTGELFF.

This clonotype was counted only a few times. Lacking the conserved final phenylalanine or tryptophan, this CDR3 likely reflects a read error. The chain recombines TRBV5-1 with TRBJ1-2; tentatively, D is TRBD1 (5 bases). The CDR3 contains 12 residues. Germline CDR1 SGHRS, CDR2 YFSETQ. Between the trimmed V and J ends, which lost 3 bases and 3 bases, there was a span of 6 bases. The CDR3 is CASSWGDYGYTL. As DNA, the CDR3 is TGCGCCAGCAGCTGGGGGGACTATGGCTACACCCTC.

This rearrangement joins TRBV9 to TRBJ2-3; 9 positions agree with TRBD2. V shed 5 bases and J 1 base; nucleotides not matched to a gene: 8. This CDR3 is built from 16 residues. Germline-derived CDR1 and CDR2 are SGDLS and YYNGEE. CDR3: CASSPPGLAGTDTQYF. In DNA, the CDR3 is TGTGCCAGCAGTCCCCCGGGACTAGCAGGCACAGATACGCAGTATTTT.

About this clonotype itself: One junction end does not reproduce the germline sequence, and a read error may be involved. The chain carries TRBV11-2 and TRBJ2-2; perhaps TRBD2 as D (5 bases). The V gene's germline CDR1 is SGHAT and CDR2 FQNNGV. This CDR3 is 14 amino acids long. The CDR3 nucleotides are TGTGCCATCAGCCCTTATAGACGGGTCGGGGAGCTCTTTTTT. As protein: CAISPYRRVGELFF.